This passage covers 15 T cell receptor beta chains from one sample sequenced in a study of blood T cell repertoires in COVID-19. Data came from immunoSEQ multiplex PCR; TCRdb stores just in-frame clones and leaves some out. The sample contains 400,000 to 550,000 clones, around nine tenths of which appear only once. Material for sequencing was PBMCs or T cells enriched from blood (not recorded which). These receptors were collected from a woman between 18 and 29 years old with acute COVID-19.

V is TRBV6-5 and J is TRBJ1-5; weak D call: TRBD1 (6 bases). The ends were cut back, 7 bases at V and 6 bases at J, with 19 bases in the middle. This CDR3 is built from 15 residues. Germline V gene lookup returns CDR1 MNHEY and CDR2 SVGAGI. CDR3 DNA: TGTGCCAGCAACCCTGGGAGAGGGGGTGGTCAGCCCCAGCATTTT. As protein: CASNPGRGGGQPQHF.

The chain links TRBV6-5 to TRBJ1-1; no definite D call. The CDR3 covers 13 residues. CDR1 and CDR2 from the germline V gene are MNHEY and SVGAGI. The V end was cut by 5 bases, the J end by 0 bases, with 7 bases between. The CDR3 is CASSPRLNTEAFF. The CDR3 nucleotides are TGTGCCAGCAGTCCGAGGCTGAACACTGAAGCTTTCTTT.

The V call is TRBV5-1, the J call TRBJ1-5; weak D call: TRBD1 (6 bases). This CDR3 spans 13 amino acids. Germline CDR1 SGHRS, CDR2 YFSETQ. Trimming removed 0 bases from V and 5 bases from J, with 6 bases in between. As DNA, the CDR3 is TGCGCCAGCAGCTTGGGGACAGATCAGCCCCAGCATTTT. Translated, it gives CASSLGTDQPQHF.

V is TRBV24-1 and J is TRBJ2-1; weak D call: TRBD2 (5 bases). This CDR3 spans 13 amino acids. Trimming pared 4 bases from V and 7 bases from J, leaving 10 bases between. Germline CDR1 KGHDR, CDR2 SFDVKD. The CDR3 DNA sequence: TGTGCCACCAGTGAAGGAGGAGGAAATGAGCAGTTCTTC. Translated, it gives CATSEGGGNEQFF.

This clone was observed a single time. CDR3 protein: CASSSMTGLGDTQYF. CDR3 in DNA: TGTGCCAGCAGTTCAATGACTGGCTTAGGAGATACGCAGTATTTT. The chain combines TRBV28 with TRBJ2-3; D unresolved. V gave up 4 bases and J gave up 5 bases, with 16 bases separating them. CDR1 is MDHEN and CDR2 is SYDVKM in the germline V gene. The CDR3 contains 15 residues.

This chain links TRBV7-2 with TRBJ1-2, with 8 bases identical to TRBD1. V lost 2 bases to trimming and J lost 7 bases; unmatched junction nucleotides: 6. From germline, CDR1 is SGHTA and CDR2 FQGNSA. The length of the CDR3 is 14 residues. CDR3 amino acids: CASSLRQGASGYTF. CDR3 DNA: TGTGCCAGCAGCTTAAGGCAGGGGGCTTCTGGCTACACCTTC.

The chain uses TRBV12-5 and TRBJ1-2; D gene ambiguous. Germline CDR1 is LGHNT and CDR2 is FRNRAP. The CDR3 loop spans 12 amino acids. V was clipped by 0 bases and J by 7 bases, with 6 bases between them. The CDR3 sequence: CASGLVRGGYTF. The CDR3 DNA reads TGTGCTAGTGGTTTGGTACGGGGTGGCTACACCTTC. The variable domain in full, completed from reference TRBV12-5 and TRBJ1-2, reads DARVTQTPRHKVTEMGQEVTMRCQPILGHNTVFWYRQTMMQGLELLAYFRNRAPLDDSGMPKDRFSAEMPDATLATLKIQPSEPRDSAVYFCASGLVRGGYTFGSGTRLTVV.

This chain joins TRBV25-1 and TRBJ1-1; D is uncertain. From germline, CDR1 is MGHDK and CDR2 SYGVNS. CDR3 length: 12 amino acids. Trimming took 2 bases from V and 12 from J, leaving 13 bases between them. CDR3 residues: CASSETTINTFF. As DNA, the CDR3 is TGTGCCAGCAGTGAAACCACAATCAATACTTTCTTT.

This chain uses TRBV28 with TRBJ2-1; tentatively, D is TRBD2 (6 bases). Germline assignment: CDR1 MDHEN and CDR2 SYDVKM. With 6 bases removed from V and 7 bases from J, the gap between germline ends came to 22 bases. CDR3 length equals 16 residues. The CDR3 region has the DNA TGTGCCAGCAGGTCTAGCGCCAGAACCGCCGCAAATGAGCAGTTCTTC. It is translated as CASRSSARTAANEQFF.

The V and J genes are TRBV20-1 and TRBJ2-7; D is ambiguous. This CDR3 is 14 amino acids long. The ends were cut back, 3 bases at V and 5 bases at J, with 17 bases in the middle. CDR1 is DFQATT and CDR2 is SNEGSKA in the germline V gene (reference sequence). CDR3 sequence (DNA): TGCAGTGCTAGTCGCCCGATACTTCCCGACGAGCAGTACTTC. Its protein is CSASRPILPDEQYF.

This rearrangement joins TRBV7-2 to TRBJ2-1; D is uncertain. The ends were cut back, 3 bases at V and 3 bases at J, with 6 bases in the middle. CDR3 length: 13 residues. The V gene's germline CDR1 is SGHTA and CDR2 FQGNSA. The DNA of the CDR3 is TGTGCCAGCAGCTTTCTAGTCTACAATGAGCAGTTCTTC. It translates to CASSFLVYNEQFF. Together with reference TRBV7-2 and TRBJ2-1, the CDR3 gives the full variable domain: GAGVSQSPSNKVTEKGKDVELRCDPISGHTALYWYRQSLGQGLEFLIYFQGNSAPDKSGLPSDRFSAERTGGSVSTLTIQRTQQEDSAVYLCASSFLVYNEQFFGPGTRLTVL.

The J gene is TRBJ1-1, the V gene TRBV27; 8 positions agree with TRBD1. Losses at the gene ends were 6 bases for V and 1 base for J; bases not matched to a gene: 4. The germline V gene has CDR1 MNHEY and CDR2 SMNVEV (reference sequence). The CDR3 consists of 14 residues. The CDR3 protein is CASRLDRENTEAFF. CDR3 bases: TGTGCCAGCAGGTTGGACAGGGAGAACACTGAAGCTTTCTTT.

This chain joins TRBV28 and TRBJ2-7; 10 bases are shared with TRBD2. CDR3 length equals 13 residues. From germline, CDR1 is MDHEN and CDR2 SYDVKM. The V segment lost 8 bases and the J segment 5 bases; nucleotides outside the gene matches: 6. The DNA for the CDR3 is TGTGCCAGCCTGCCTAGCGGGAGCGACGAGCAGTACTTC. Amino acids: CASLPSGSDEQYF.

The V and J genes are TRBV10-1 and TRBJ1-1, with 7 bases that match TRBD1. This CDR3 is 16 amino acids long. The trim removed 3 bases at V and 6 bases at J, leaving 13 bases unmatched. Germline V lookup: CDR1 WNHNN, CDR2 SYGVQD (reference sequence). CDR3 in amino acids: CASSDFLDRQGAEAFF. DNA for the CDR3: TGCGCCAGCAGTGACTTTTTGGACAGGCAGGGGGCTGAAGCTTTCTTT.

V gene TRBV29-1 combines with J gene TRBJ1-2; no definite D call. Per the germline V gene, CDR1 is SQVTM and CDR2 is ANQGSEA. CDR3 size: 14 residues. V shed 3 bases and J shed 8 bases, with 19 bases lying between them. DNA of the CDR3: TGCAGCGTTGACCAAGAGGGAGTCTCGCCCGGCTACACCTTC. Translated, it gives CSVDQEGVSPGYTF.